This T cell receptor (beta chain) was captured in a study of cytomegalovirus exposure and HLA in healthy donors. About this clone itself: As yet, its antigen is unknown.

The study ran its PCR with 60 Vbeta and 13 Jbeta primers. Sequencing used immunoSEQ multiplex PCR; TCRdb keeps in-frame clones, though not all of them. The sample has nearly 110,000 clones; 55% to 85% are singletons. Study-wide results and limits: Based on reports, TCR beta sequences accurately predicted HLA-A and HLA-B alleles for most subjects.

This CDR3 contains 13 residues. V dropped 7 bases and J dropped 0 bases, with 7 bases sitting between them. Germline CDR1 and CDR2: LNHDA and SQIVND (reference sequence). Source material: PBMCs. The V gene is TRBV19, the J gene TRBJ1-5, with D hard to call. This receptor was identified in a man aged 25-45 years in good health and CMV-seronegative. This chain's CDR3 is CASTRYSNQPQHF. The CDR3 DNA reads TGTGCCAGTACTCGTTATAGCAATCAGCCCCAGCATTTT. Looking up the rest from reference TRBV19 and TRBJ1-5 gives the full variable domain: DGGITQSPKYLFRKEGQNVTLSCEQNLNHDAMYWYRQDPGQGLRLIYYSQIVNDFQKGDIAEGYSVSREKKESFPLTVTSAQKNPTAFYLCASTRYSNQPQHFGDGTRLSIL.